This T cell receptor (beta chain) originates from a study of a mutant IDH1 vaccine in newly diagnosed glioma. Regarding time point: week 47, end of study. The content of each vaccine dose was 300 ug of mutant IDH1 20-mer peptide, and topical imiquimod accompanied it. TCRdb's table, derived via immunoSEQ multiplex PCR, lists solely in-frame clones and lacks some. The table shows 30,000 to 35,000 clones, with approximately 92% occurring only once. The germline V and J ends were trimmed by 4 bases and 1 base, with 19 bases remaining between them. CDR1 ENHRY and CDR2 SYGVKD come from the germline V gene. This CDR3 region has 17 residues. Points on this clone: Antigen specificity is unknown.

The TCR was taken from a woman in her thirties or forties with glioma. The chain employs TRBV10-3 and TRBJ1-1; D might be TRBD1 (5 bases). The material sequenced was PBMCs, taken from a glioma patient whose treatment included an IDH1 peptide vaccine. The chain's CDR3 is CAISGGKGAGWNTEAFF. CDR3 sequence (DNA): TGTGCCATCAGTGGGGGGAAGGGCGCGGGGTGGAACACTGAAGCTTTCTTT.